Listed here are 11 T cell receptor beta chains from one sample, sequenced in a study of blood T cells in healthy people across ages. The use of a sample-barcoded 5' primer and a J-beta primer mix characterized a second PCR of 7 to 11 cycles. MiXCR, run by TCRdb on the 5' RACE reads, gives a single entry per CDR3 protein. The data contain about a million distinct CDR3 sequences, around two fifths of them singletons. The sequencing sample was made of blood. All receptors derive from a man aged 18 to 30 in good health.

This clonotype has a handful of counts. The chain recombines TRBV4-1 with TRBJ1-5; D unclear. Trimming shortened V by 4 bases and J by 3 bases, and 10 bases separated the two germline ends. CDR3 length: 14 amino acids. Germline assignment: CDR1 MGHRA and CDR2 YSYEKL. In DNA form, the CDR3 reads TGCGCCAGCAGCCGGGGAATTGACAATCAGCCCCAGCATTTT. Translation gives CASSRGIDNQPQHF.

The rearrangement joins TRBV9 to TRBJ2-7; tentative D call: TRBD2 (5 bases). V shed 4 bases and J shed 12 bases, with 26 bases lying between them. The germline gives CDR1 SGDLS, CDR2 YYNGEE. The CDR3 runs 15 residues. The CDR3 is CASSPSLGFSAPGYF. In nucleotides, the CDR3 is TGTGCCAGCAGCCCCTCCCTGGGGTTTAGCGCCCCAGGGTACTTC.

The chain has TRBV20-1 and TRBJ2-1; 13 nucleotides match TRBD2. The J call may be incorrect, as the DNA end agrees better with TRBJ2-7. The length of the CDR3 is 15 residues. In germline, CDR1 is DFQATT, CDR2 SNEGSKA (reference sequence). CDR3 DNA sequence: TGCAGTGCTGCAAGACTAGCGGGGGGCAACAATGAGCAGTACTTC. Translating it yields CSAARLAGGNNEQYF.

The chain has TRBV7-2 and TRBJ1-1; the D is unclear. Germline V gives CDR1 SGHTA, CDR2 FQGNSA. V was clipped by 5 bases and J by 11 bases, with 15 bases between them. CDR3 length equals 12 residues. The CDR3 region is CASSQSSTRAFF. In DNA form, the CDR3 reads TGTGCCAGCAGCCAGAGCAGCACACGGGCTTTCTTT. Together with reference TRBV7-2 and TRBJ1-1, the CDR3 gives the full variable domain: GAGVSQSPSNKVTEKGKDVELRCDPISGHTALYWYRQSLGQGLEFLIYFQGNSAPDKSGLPSDRFSAERTGGSVSTLTIQRTQQEDSAVYLCASSQSSTRAFFGQGTRLTVV.

There are many counts of this clonotype. The genes are TRBV5-1 and TRBJ2-1; 12 bases are shared with TRBD2. V shed 0 bases and J 7 bases; nucleotides not matched to a gene: 8. Germline CDR1 and CDR2: SGHRS and YFSETQ. The CDR3 is 17 amino acids. This CDR3 reads CASSLETSGGFGNEQFF. The DNA for the CDR3 is TGCGCCAGCAGCTTGGAGACTAGCGGGGGCTTTGGGAATGAGCAGTTCTTC.

The genes are TRBV13 and TRBJ2-5; 10 nucleotides align to TRBD2. The CDR3 totals 15 residues. Germline V gives CDR1 PRHDT, CDR2 FYEKMQ (reference sequence). Losses at the gene ends were 5 bases for V and 3 bases for J; bases not matched to a gene: 6. The CDR3 nucleotides are TGTGCCAGCAGCCCTCGCGGGACTAGCGAAGAGACCCAGTACTTC. This encodes CASSPRGTSEETQYF.

The chain joins TRBV19 to TRBJ1-6; D gene uncertain. With 8 bases removed from V and 5 bases from J, the gap between germline ends came to 13 bases. The germline V gene encodes CDR1 LNHDA and CDR2 SQIVND (reference sequence). The CDR3 totals 14 residues. CDR3 sequence reads: CASSAEKNNSPLHF. The CDR3 coding sequence is TGTGCCAGTTCCGCGGAAAAAAATAATTCACCCCTCCACTTT.

A few counts support this clonotype. The chain carries TRBV7-8 and TRBJ2-3; D possibly corresponds to TRBD1 (6 bases). V was trimmed by 4 bases and J by 4 bases, leaving 15 bases between them. The CDR3 is 15 residues long. The V gene's germline CDR1 is SGHVS and CDR2 FQNEAQ. In nucleotides, the CDR3 is TGTGCCAGCAGCTCGAACAGGGCCAACTCAGATACGCAGTATTTT. This encodes CASSSNRANSDTQYF.

J is TRBJ1-1 and V is TRBV7-9; TRBD1 might be the D (5 bases). The CDR3 is 15 amino acids. V lost 6 bases, J lost 3 bases, and 17 bases lay in between. Germline CDR1 and CDR2: SEHNR and FQNEAQ (reference sequence). The CDR3 region is CASRPHHRGDTEAFF. The CDR3 region has the DNA TGTGCCAGCAGACCTCACCACCGGGGCGACACTGAAGCTTTCTTT.

The gene calls are TRBV2 and TRBJ1-2; 10 nucleotides line up with TRBD1. CDR1 and CDR2 (germline): SNHLY, FYNNEI. CDR3 length: 15 residues. V shed 5 bases and J 4 bases; nucleotides not matched to a gene: 7. CDR3 sequence: CASSTRGQGTYGYTF. The CDR3 DNA follows: TGTGCCAGCAGTACCCGGGGACAGGGGACCTATGGCTACACCTTC.

Comment on this clonotype: Mismatch with germline at one junction end may stem from a read error. The chain links TRBV19 to TRBJ1-6, with D hard to call. The CDR3 is 14 amino acids. Germline loops: CDR1 LNHDA, CDR2 SQIVND (reference sequence). CDR3 region: CASSMDGLNSPPHF. In nucleotides, the CDR3 is TGTGCCAGTAGTATGGACGGTTTGAATTCACCCCCCCACTTT.